This T cell receptor (beta chain) appears in the sequencing data of a study of human T cells and chemical hapten exposure. About the study: Minor pooled library volume differences mainly drove per-sample TCR yield variation. Overall study findings and caveats: Sensitizing with DPC caused no change in TCRs above 1 in 1000 frequency.

Library construction involved attaching unique molecular identifiers to individual cDNA molecules, which allowed quantitative, reproducible TCR counting. Study processing details: Sample-level TCR yields exhibited a median of about 96,000, with a range of roughly 20,000 to 750,000. TCRdb processed the 5' RACE reads anew with MiXCR; each CDR3 protein has one entry. What appears here as the V and J calls and clone size reflects TCRdb's work, not the paper's. The profile shows 95,000 to 120,000 distinct CDR3 sequences, roughly 18% of them singletons. This clonotype was found a few times. Its antigen is currently unknown. The V end was cut by 3 bases, the J end by 4 bases, with 15 bases between. The CDR3 totals 15 residues. Germline assignment: CDR1 KGHSH and CDR2 LQKENI. Total RNA came from unfractionated whole blood.

The rearrangement uses TRBV18 and TRBJ2-5; D is ambiguous. The sequence came from a human donor in good health. CDR3 protein: CASSPLGQRLETQYF. CDR3 bases: TGTGCCAGCTCACCTTTGGGCCAGCGCCTAGAGACCCAGTACTTC.